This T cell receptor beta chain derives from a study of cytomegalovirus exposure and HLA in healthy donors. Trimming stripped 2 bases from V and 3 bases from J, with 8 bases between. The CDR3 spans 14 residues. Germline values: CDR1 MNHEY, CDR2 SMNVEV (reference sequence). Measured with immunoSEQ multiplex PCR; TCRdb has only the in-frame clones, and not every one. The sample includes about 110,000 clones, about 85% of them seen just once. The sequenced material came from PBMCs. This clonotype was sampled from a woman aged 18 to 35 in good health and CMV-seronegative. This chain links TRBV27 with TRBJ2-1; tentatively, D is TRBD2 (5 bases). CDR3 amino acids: CASSLTGNYNEQFF. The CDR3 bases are TGTGCCAGCAGTTTAACCGGGAACTACAATGAGCAGTTCTTC.